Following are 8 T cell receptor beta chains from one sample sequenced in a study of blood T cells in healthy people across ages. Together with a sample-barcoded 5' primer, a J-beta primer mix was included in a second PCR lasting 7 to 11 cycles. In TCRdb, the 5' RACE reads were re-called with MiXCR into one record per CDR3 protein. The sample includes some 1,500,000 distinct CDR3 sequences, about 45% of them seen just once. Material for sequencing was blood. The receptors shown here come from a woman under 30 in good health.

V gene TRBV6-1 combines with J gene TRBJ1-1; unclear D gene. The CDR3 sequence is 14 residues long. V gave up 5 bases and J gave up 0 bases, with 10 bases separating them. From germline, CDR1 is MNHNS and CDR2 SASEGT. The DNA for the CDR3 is TGTGCCAGCAGTTCGACTCACATGAACACTGAAGCTTTCTTT. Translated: CASSSTHMNTEAFF.

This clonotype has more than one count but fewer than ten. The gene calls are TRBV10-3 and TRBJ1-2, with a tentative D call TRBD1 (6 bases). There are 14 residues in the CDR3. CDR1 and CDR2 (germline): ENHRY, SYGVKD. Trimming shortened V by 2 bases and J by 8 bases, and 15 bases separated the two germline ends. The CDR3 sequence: CAISESGSGEGYTF. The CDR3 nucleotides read TGTGCCATCAGTGAGAGTGGGTCAGGGGAAGGCTACACCTTC.

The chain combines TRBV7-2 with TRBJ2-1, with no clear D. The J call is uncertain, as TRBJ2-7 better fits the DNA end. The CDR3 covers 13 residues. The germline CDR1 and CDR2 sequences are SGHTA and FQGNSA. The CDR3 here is CASSAQIYNEQYF. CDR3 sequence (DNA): TGTGCCAGCAGCGCACAAATCTACAATGAGCAGTACTTC.

Written as DNA, the CDR3 is TGTGCCAGCAGCTTTCGGACAGGGGATAACTATGGCTACACCTTC. It is translated as CASSFRTGDNYGYTF. The chain has TRBV7-2 and TRBJ1-2; 9 bases align to TRBD1. CDR1 and CDR2 from the germline V gene are SGHTA and FQGNSA. After removal of 3 bases from V and 1 base from J, the junction contained 3 bases not matched to a gene. This CDR3 is built from 15 residues. Drawing the rest from reference TRBV7-2 and TRBJ1-2, the complete variable domain is GAGVSQSPSNKVTEKGKDVELRCDPISGHTALYWYRQSLGQGLEFLIYFQGNSAPDKSGLPSDRFSAERTGGSVSTLTIQRTQQEDSAVYLCASSFRTGDNYGYTFGSGTRLTVV.

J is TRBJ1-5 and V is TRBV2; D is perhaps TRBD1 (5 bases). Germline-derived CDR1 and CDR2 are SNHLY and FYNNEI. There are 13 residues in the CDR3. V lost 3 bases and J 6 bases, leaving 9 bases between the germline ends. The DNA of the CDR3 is TGTGCCAGCAGTGAGGGGCAGCTTCAGCCCCAGCATTTT. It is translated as CASSEGQLQPQHF.

CDR3 in amino acids: CASSLEWQGQETQYF. The CDR3 bases are TGTGCCAGCAGCTTAGAGTGGCAGGGCCAAGAGACCCAGTACTTC. The rearrangement uses TRBV11-2 and TRBJ2-5, with D maybe TRBD1 (5 bases). This CDR3 comprises 15 residues. Germline V gene sequence: CDR1 SGHAT, CDR2 FQNNGV. V was pared by 0 bases and J by 1 base, with 9 bases between.

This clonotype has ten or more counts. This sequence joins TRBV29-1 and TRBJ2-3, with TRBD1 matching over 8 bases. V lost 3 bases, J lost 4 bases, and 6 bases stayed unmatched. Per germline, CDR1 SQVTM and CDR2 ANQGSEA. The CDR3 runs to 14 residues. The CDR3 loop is CSVEGTGYADTQYF. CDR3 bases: TGCAGCGTTGAGGGGACAGGTTACGCAGATACGCAGTATTTT.

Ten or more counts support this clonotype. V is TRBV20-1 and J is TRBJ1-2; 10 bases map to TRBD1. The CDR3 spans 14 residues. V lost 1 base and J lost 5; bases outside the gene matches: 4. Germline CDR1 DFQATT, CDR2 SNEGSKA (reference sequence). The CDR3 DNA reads TGCAGTGCTAGAGGACAGGGGGCGTTTTATGGCTACACCTTC. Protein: CSARGQGAFYGYTF.